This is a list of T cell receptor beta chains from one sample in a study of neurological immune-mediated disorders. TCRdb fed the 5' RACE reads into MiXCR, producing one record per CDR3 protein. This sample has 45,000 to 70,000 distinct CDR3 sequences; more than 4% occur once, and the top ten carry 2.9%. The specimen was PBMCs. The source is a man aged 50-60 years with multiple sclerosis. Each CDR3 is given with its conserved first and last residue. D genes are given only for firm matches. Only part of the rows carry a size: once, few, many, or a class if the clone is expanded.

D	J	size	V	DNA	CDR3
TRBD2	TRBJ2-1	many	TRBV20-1	TGCAGTGCTGACGCCCCTAGCGGGAGTTACAATGAGCAGTTCTTC	CSADAPSGSYNEQFF
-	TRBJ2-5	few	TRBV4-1	TGCGCCAGCAGCGAGCTAGTCGGGGAGACCCAGTACTTC	CASSELVGETQYF
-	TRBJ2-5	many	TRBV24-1	TGTGCCACCAGTGCAGCGGAAGAGACCCAGTACTTC	CATSAAEETQYF
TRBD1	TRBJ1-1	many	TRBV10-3	TGTGCCATCAGTGAGTTGGACAGGGGGAACACTGAAGCTTTCTTT	CAISELDRGNTEAFF
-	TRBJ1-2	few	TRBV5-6	TGTGCCAGCAGCTGGCGGGATCCTTATGGCTACACCTTC	CASSWRDPYGYTF
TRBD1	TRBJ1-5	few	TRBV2	TGTGCCAGCAGTGGACAGGGGGCCCGTCAGCCCCAGAATTTT	CASSGQGARQPQNF
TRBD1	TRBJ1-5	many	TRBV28	TGTGCCAGCAGTTATGACAGGGGGTATGGTCAGCCCCAGCATTTT	CASSYDRGYGQPQHF
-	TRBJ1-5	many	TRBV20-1	TGCAGTGCGGGACGATCAGGGGATCAGCCCCAGCATTTT	CSAGRSGDQPQHF
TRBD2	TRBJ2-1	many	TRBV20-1	TGCAGTGCAAGAAGGGACTACAACAATGAGCAGTTCTTC	CSARRDYNNEQFF
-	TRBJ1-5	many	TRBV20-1	TGCAGTGCTAGGATGGCAACCTATAGCAATCAGCCCCAGCATTTT	CSARMATYSNQPQHF
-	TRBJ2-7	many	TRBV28	TGTGCCAGCAGTTTAAGGGCGAGGCCCACAGGGCGCGAGCAGTACTTC	CASSLRARPTGREQYF
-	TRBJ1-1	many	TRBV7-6	TGTGCCAGCAGCTTAGCGGCGGGGGCGAGCGCTGAAGCTTTCTTT	CASSLAAGASAEAFF
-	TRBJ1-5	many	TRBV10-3	TGTGCCATCAGTGAGTCAAGGGGAGGCAATCAGCCCCAGCATTTT	CAISESRGGNQPQHF
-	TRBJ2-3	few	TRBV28	TGTGCCAGCAGTTTAGGGGGCCGCGCGGATACGCAGTATTTT	CASSLGGRADTQYF
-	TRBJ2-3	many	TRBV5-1	TGCGCCAGCAGCTTGGTTGGGGGAAATACGCAGTATTTT	CASSLVGGNTQYF
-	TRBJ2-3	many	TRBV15	TGTGCCACCAGCAAACGACCAGGGGAGGGAGATACGCAGTATTTT	CATSKRPGEGDTQYF
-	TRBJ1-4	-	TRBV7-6	TGTGCCAGCGGAATGCAGCCTAATGAAAAACTGTTTTTT	CASGMQPNEKLFF
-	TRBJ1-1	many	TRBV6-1	TGTGCCAGCAGTTTAGGCCTAACCTTGAACACTGAAGCTTTCTTT	CASSLGLTLNTEAFF
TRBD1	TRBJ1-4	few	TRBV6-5	TGTGCCAGCAGGCCGGGACAGGAAGAAAAACTGTTTTTT	CASRPGQEEKLFF
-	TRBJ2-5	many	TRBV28	TGTGCCAGCAGTTTACTTGTGGGCGGGGAAGAGACCCAGTACTTC	CASSLLVGGEETQYF
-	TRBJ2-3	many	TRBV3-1	TGTGCCAGCAGCCCTCCGGGAGACATTTGGCAATATTTT	CASSPPGDIWQYF
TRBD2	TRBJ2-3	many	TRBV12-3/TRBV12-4	TGTGCCAGCAGTCCCCCGACTAGCGGGGGGGCCGGAGATACGCAGTATTTT	CASSPPTSGGAGDTQYF
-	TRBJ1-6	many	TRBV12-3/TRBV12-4	TGTGCCAGCAGTCCAAACAGGCACTCACCCCTCCACTTT	CASSPNRHSPLHF
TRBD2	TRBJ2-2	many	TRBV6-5	TGTGCCAGCAGCCACACGGGAGGGGCTGGGGGCACCGGGGAGCTGTTTTTT	CASSHTGGAGGTGELFF
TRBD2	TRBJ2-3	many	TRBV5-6	TGTGCCAGCAGCTTGGGCCTAGCGGGGACAGATACGCAGTATTTT	CASSLGLAGTDTQYF
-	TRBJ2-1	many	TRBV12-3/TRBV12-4	TGTGCCAGCAGTTTCGCAGGGGACAATGAGCAGTTCTTC	CASSFAGDNEQFF
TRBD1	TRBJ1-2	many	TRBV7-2	TGTGCCAGCAGCTTGGACTCAAACAGGGGTTTCTCCTATGGCTACACCTTC	CASSLDSNRGFSYGYTF
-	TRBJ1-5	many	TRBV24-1	TGTGCCACCAGTGATTTGGGGAGGAATCAGCCCCAGCATTTT	CATSDLGRNQPQHF
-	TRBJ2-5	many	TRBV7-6	TGTGCCAGCAGCCGGGATGCAGGGACAAGAGAGACCCAGTACTTC	CASSRDAGTRETQYF
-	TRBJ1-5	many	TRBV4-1	TGCGCCAGCAGCCAGAGGGCGTATAGCAATCAGCCCCAGCATTTT	CASSQRAYSNQPQHF
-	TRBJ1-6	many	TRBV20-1	TGCAGTGCCACGATACGTCGACAGTCATTTTCACCCCTCCACTTT	CSATIRRQSFSPLHF
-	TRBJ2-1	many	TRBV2	TGTGCCAGCAGTGAACTAGTCACATACAATGAGCAGTTCTTC	CASSELVTYNEQFF
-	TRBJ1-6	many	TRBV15	TGTGCCACCAGCAGAGATCGTAAGGGCACCGATAATTCACCCCTCCACTTT	CATSRDRKGTDNSPLHF
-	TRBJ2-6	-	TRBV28	TGTGCCAGCAGTTTACCGCGGAGAAACTCTGGGGCCAAAGTCCTGACTTTC	CASSLPRRNSGAKVLTF
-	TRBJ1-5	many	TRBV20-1	TGCAGTGCTAAGAGAAAGGGCAATCAGCCCCAGCATTTT	CSAKRKGNQPQHF
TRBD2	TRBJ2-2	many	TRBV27	TGTGCCAGCAGTCCCCGGGGGGGGGCAATCACCGGGGAGCTGTTTTTT	CASSPRGGAITGELFF
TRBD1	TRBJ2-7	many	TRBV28	TGTGCCAGCTTGAATGCAGGGGGCTACGAGCAGTACTTC	CASLNAGGYEQYF